This T cell receptor (beta chain) comes out of a study of Ad26.COV2.S vaccination and SARS-CoV-2 variants. Treatment specified: 15 to 20 received Ad26.COV2.S at low or high dose, single or two shots; roughly five received placebo; per-sample allocation not given. Specimens were obtained on day 63 following the first vaccine or placebo injection. The data were produced by immunoSEQ multiplex PCR, yet TCRdb's version contains in-frame clones alone and is incomplete. Altogether about 420,000 clones are present, approximately 88% being singletons, with the ten largest covering less than 4.5%. Trimming removed 10 bases at V and 3 bases at J, with 19 bases between. Germline lookup yields CDR1 ENHRY and CDR2 SYGVKD. The CDR3 loop spans 15 amino acids.

Sequences were derived from peripheral blood, sampled in a trial of Ad26.COV2.S vaccine versus placebo. This sequence joins TRBV10-3 and TRBJ1-5, with D possibly being TRBD1 (5 bases). This sequence originates from a person between 18 and 65 years old who received the Ad26.COV2.S COVID-19 vaccine or a placebo. CDR3 amino acids: CATGQPEGFNQPQHF. CDR3 nucleotide sequence: TGTGCCACAGGACAACCAGAGGGATTCAATCAGCCCCAGCATTTT.